Following are 4 T cell receptor beta chains from one sample sequenced in a study of T cell repertoires in cytomegalovirus infection. Using its own MiXCR run on the reads, TCRdb lists one record per CDR3 protein. Among under 600,000 distinct CDR3 sequences, about 17% were seen once, and the ten largest hold roughly a quarter. Sequenced: CD8+ T cells from PBMCs. The receptors were sampled from a human donor in good health (CMV status not recorded). Some clones in this sample may be carry-over from other donors' samples.

This clonotype has more than one count but fewer than ten. A much larger clonotype is one base distant, so this may be a read error. J is TRBJ1-5 and V is TRBV11-1; D possibly corresponds to TRBD1 (5 bases). Trimming pared 5 bases from V and 6 bases from J, leaving 11 bases between. Germline loops: CDR1 SGHAT, CDR2 FQDESV (reference sequence). There are 13 residues in the CDR3. The CDR3 here is CASSPRGGQPQHF. CDR3 sequence (DNA): TGTGCCAGCAGCCCCCGGGGGGGTCAGCCCCAGCATTTT.

This clonotype was detected a few times. The V gene is TRBV29-1, the J gene TRBJ1-2; 7 bases map to TRBD1. The germline gives CDR1 SQVTM, CDR2 ANQGSEA. V shed 3 bases, J shed 0 bases, and the junction held 16 bases outside the gene matches. There are 18 residues in the CDR3. The CDR3 sequence is CSVDDLSGQTLANYGYTF. The CDR3 DNA reads as TGCAGCGTTGATGACCTCTCGGGACAGACTTTAGCTAACTATGGCTACACCTTC.

This chain links TRBV9 with TRBJ1-5; D unclear. The V and J ends lost 0 bases and 4 bases respectively, with 5 bases between them. The CDR3 totals 13 residues. Germline CDR1 is SGDLS and CDR2 is YYNGEE. The CDR3 here is CASSVDLNQPQHF. The CDR3 DNA is TGTGCCAGCAGCGTAGATTTGAATCAGCCCCAGCATTTT.

This clonotype has more than one count but fewer than ten. This chain joins TRBV11-2 and TRBJ2-5; D possibly uses TRBD1 or TRBD2 (5 bases each). This CDR3 has 14 residues. Germline V gives CDR1 SGHAT, CDR2 FQNNGV. V dropped 1 base and J dropped 7 bases, with 13 bases sitting between them. Written as DNA, the CDR3 is TGTGCCAGCAGCTTAGTGGCCAGGGACGCGACCCAGTACTTC. The encoded protein is CASSLVARDATQYF.